This T cell receptor (beta chain) comes out of a study of T cell repertoires in cytomegalovirus infection. Across the whole study: An indication of both CMV infection and matching HLA type came from public TCR beta signatures.

Only a few counts were recorded for this clonotype. MiXCR, applied by TCRdb to the reads, yields one record per CDR3 protein. Here the sample spans around 250,000 distinct CDR3 sequences, more than 15% being singletons. V was cut by 6 bases and J by 4 bases, with 15 bases left in between. Germline V CDR1 and CDR2: MNHEY, SMNVEV (reference sequence). The CDR3 extends over 14 amino acids. The chain has TRBV27 and TRBJ1-1; unclear D gene. The clonotype was recovered from a human donor in good health (CMV status not recorded). Some clones in this sample may be carry-over from other donors' samples. Sequenced: CD8+ T cells from PBMCs. CDR3 amino acids: CASSYGQGSTEAFF. As DNA, the CDR3 is TGTGCCAGCAGCTACGGCCAAGGCAGCACTGAAGCTTTCTTT.